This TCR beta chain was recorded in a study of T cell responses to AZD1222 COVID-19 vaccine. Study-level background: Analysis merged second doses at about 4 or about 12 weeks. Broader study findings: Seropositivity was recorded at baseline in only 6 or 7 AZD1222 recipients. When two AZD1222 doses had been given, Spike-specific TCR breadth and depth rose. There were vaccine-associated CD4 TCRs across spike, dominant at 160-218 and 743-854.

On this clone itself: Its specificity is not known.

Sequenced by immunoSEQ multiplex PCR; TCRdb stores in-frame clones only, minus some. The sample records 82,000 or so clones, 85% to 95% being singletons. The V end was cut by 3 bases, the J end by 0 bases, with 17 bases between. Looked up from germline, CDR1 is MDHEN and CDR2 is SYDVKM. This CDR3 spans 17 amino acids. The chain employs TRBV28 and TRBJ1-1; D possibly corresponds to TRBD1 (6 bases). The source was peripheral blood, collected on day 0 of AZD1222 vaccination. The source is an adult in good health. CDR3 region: CASSFGGGPEMNTEAFF. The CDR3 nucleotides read TGTGCCAGCAGTTTTGGGGGGGGCCCGGAAATGAACACTGAAGCTTTCTTT.